This T cell receptor (beta chain) was found in a study of CD8+CD57+ T cells in acquired aplastic anemia. Whole-study findings and limits: No significant difference in CD8+ Simpson's diversity was found between patients and controls.

It was genomic DNA that served as the template for profiling TCR beta VDJ and CDR3. Using its own MiXCR run on the reads, TCRdb lists one record per CDR3 protein. Of a few hundred thousand distinct CDR3 sequences in the sample, 30% to 40% are singletons; the top ten hold around 1.1%. On this clonotype itself: Its specificity is unknown.

With V trimmed by 4 bases and J by 1 base, 3 bases remained unmatched. The CDR3 extends over 14 amino acids. Germline V gene lookup returns CDR1 SGHRS and CDR2 YFSETQ. The sequenced sample consisted of sorted CD4+, CD8+, or CD8+CD57+ T cells (not recorded which) from PBMCs. The chain recombines TRBV5-1 with TRBJ1-1, with 8 bases that match TRBD1. The sequence derives from a human donor in good health, serving as a control. In DNA form, the CDR3 reads TGCGCCAGCAGCCGCGGGACAGGGAACACTGAAGCTTTCTTT. Amino acid sequence: CASSRGTGNTEAFF.